This T cell receptor beta chain derives from a study of long-term antiretroviral therapy in people with HIV. An immunoSEQ assay, version v3.0, was performed at survey level. Clones were sequenced by immunoSEQ multiplex PCR, and TCRdb holds only the in-frame ones, with some missing. The table includes some 35,000 clones, under 90% detected once. This CDR3 is 14 amino acids long. V shed 8 bases, J shed 7 bases, and the junction held 13 bases outside the gene matches. The chain employs TRBV5-3 and TRBJ1-2; TRBD1 matches at 8 bases. Being an ORF, TRBV5-3 has a function that is uncertain. This specimen was unsorted PBMCs, taken 0.4 years before starting antiretroviral therapy. This receptor was taken from a man aged 18 to 35 with HIV. CDR3 region: CASSPRQGIGGYTF. The CDR3 DNA reads TGTGCCAGCAGCCCCCGACAGGGGATAGGTGGCTACACCTTC.